The following is a T cell receptor (beta chain) sequence with its context. Its antigen remains unknown. The data were produced by immunoSEQ multiplex PCR, yet TCRdb's version contains in-frame clones alone and is incomplete. Among about 140,000 clones listed, 70% to 90% were seen once. Trimming cost V 4 bases and J 3 bases; bases outside gene matches: 10. The CDR3 totals 16 residues. Per germline, CDR1 SGHVS and CDR2 FNYEAQ. This sample is part of a study of T cell responses to AZD1222 COVID-19 vaccine. For the study at large: Doses given second, at about 4 or about 12 weeks, were pooled.

Study observations and caveats: Donors were mostly white British, more females; clonal diversity possibly underestimated. There were vaccine-associated CD4 TCRs across spike, dominant at 160-218 and 743-854. Once two AZD1222 doses were given, Spike-specific TCR breadth and depth went up.

V usage is TRBV7-6 and J usage is TRBJ2-7; TRBD2 matches at 9 bases. The receptor's source is an adult in good health. The material sequenced was peripheral blood, taken on day 0 of AZD1222 vaccination. CDR3 DNA: TGTGCCAGCAGCTCACTTGGGCGGGGGGGATTCTACGAGCAGTACTTC. This encodes CASSSLGRGGFYEQYF.